Below are 29 T cell receptor beta chains sequenced from a single sample in a study of T cell responses to AZD1222 COVID-19 vaccine. Sequencing used immunoSEQ multiplex PCR; TCRdb keeps in-frame clones, though not all of them. The data contain about 180,000 clones, approximately 88% of them singletons. The source material was peripheral blood, sampled on day 0 of AZD1222 vaccination. Source of these receptors: an adult in good health.

V and J are TRBV6-2 or TRBV6-3 and TRBJ2-3; no clear D. The CDR3 sequence is 14 residues long. V was clipped by 4 bases and J by 6 bases, with 14 bases between them. Germline V gene lookup returns CDR1 MNHEY and CDR2 SVGEGT. This CDR3 reads CASSSGLVTDTQYF. The DNA for the CDR3 is TGTGCCAGCAGTTCAGGTCTAGTTACGGATACGCAGTATTTT.

The J gene is TRBJ1-5, the V gene TRBV28; 8 nucleotides line up with TRBD1. Germline V CDR1 and CDR2: MDHEN, SYDVKM. CDR3 length: 14 residues. V was pared by 10 bases and J by 4 bases, with 9 bases of the junction left unmatched. For the CDR3, the DNA is TGTGCCACTTTCGGGACAGGTTGGAATCAGCCCCAGCATTTT. Its protein is CATFGTGWNQPQHF.

This clone appeared a single time. The CDR3 DNA follows: TGTGCCAGCAGCTTAAGTGGTACCTACGAGCAGTACTTC. Protein sequence: CASSLSGTYEQYF. The rearrangement joins TRBV7-2 to TRBJ2-7, with D uncertain. The CDR3 runs to 13 residues. Germline assignment: CDR1 SGHTA and CDR2 FQGNSA. V lost 2 bases to trimming and J lost 2 bases, with 7 bases between them.

The V and J genes are TRBV6-5 and TRBJ1-1; 8 nucleotides agree with TRBD1. The length of the CDR3 is 14 residues. Trimming cost V 5 bases and J 7 bases; bases outside gene matches: 9. Germline CDR1 and CDR2: MNHEY and SVGAGI. CDR3 bases: TGTGCCAGCAGTCAACTGACAGGGGCCCATGAAGCTTTCTTT. Its protein product is CASSQLTGAHEAFF.

The chain employs TRBV2 and TRBJ1-5; maybe TRBD1 (6 bases). The germline V gene encodes CDR1 SNHLY and CDR2 FYNNEI. The CDR3 is 12 residues long. The V end lost 11 bases, the J end lost 6 bases, and 14 bases lay between the germline ends. The CDR3 coding sequence is TGTGCCGGAACCGGGACATCTCAGCCCCAGCATTTT. Residues: CAGTGTSQPQHF. The full variable domain, with the rest looked up from reference TRBV2 and TRBJ1-5, is EPEVTQTPSHQVTQMGQEVILRCVPISNHLYFYWYRQILGQKVEFLVSFYNNEISEKSEIFDDQFSVERPDGSNFTLKIRSTKLEDSAMYFCAGTGTSQPQHFGDGTRLSIL.

The J gene is TRBJ2-7, the V gene TRBV24-1; the D is unclear. The germline V and J ends were trimmed by 2 bases and 5 bases, with 6 bases remaining between them. Germline V gives CDR1 KGHDR, CDR2 SFDVKD. The CDR3 extends over 12 amino acids. The CDR3 protein is CATSDSGHEQYF. The CDR3, as DNA: TGTGCCACCAGTGATTCAGGCCACGAGCAGTACTTC.

The chain combines TRBV19 with TRBJ1-1; tentatively, D is TRBD1 (5 bases). Germline assignment: CDR1 LNHDA and CDR2 SQIVND (reference sequence). CDR3 size: 14 residues. The germline V and J ends were trimmed by 7 bases and 0 bases, with 12 bases remaining between them. This CDR3 is CASTHGGMNTEAFF. The CDR3 nucleotides read TGTGCCAGTACGCACGGGGGGATGAACACTGAAGCTTTCTTT.

The gene calls are TRBV9 and TRBJ1-1; D unresolved. The CDR3 has 15 residues. Germline V gives CDR1 SGDLS, CDR2 YYNGEE. V was trimmed by 0 bases and J by 6 bases, leaving 15 bases between them. The CDR3 loop reads CASSVVLRSAAEAFF. The CDR3 DNA sequence: TGTGCCAGCAGCGTAGTTTTGCGGTCCGCCGCTGAAGCTTTCTTT.

The chain combines TRBV21-1 with TRBJ2-3; the DNA was not used to check the table's D call, TRBD1. TRBV21-1 is given as a pseudogene. The CDR3 runs 16 residues. The CDR3 nucleotides are TGTGCCAGCAGCATCGCCGGGACAGATTTCACAGATACGCAGTATTTT. Translated, it gives CASSIAGTDFTDTQYF.

The chain links TRBV5-4 to TRBJ1-4, with 9 bases fitting TRBD1. CDR1 is SGHNT and CDR2 is YYREEE in the germline V gene (reference sequence). The ends lost 2 bases at V and 5 bases at J; junction bases unmatched: 4. This CDR3 contains 15 residues. The CDR3 loop is CASSFLGQGNEKLFF. CDR3 DNA sequence: TGTGCCAGCAGCTTCCTTGGACAGGGGAATGAAAAACTGTTTTTT.

This chain uses TRBV30 with TRBJ1-5; maybe TRBD1 (5 bases). Germline CDR1 reads GTSNPN; CDR2 reads SVGIG (reference sequence). The length of the CDR3 is 14 residues. V gave up 5 bases and J gave up 2 bases, with 13 bases separating them. CDR3 bases: TGTGCCTGGGGAGGGGTAGGCGGCAATCAGCCCCAGCATTTT. Protein product: CAWGGVGGNQPQHF. Supplemented by reference TRBV30 and TRBJ1-5, the full variable domain reads SQTIHQWPATLVQPVGSPLSLECTVEGTSNPNLYWYRQAAGRGLQLLFYSVGIGQISSEVPQNLSASRPQDRQFILSSKKLLLSDSGFYLCAWGGVGGNQPQHFGDGTRLSIL.

This clone was picked up one time. V usage is TRBV7-2 and J usage is TRBJ2-5; weak D call: TRBD2 (6 bases). Germline CDR1 SGHTA, CDR2 FQGNSA. With 4 bases removed from V and 4 bases from J, the gap between germline ends came to 22 bases. The CDR3 has 17 amino acids. In DNA form, the CDR3 reads TGTGCCAGCAGCTCCCTTTCGGGAGTGGGTGTAGGAGAGACCCAGTACTTC. Protein sequence: CASSSLSGVGVGETQYF.

CDR3 region: CAITGGDEQFF. The CDR3 region has the DNA TGTGCCATCACTGGGGGGGATGAGCAGTTCTTC. The chain combines TRBV10-3 with TRBJ2-1; the match to TRBD2 covers 7 bases. V shed 7 bases, J shed 8 bases, and the junction held 2 bases outside the gene matches. The CDR3 contains 11 residues. CDR1 and CDR2 from the germline V gene are ENHRY and SYGVKD.

This sequence joins TRBV5-4 and TRBJ1-1, with D maybe TRBD1 (6 bases). Per the germline V gene, CDR1 is SGHNT and CDR2 is YYREEE (reference sequence). Trimming left V 1 base short and J 2 bases short, with 12 bases between. CDR3 length: 15 residues. Written as DNA, the CDR3 is TGTGCCAGCAGCTTGAAAGGGGGACCTAACACTGAAGCTTTCTTT. Protein sequence: CASSLKGGPNTEAFF.

V is TRBV7-9 and J is TRBJ2-2; no reliable D call. This CDR3 has 15 amino acids. Germline V gene sequence: CDR1 SEHNR, CDR2 FQNEAQ (reference sequence). Trimming stripped 1 base from V and 0 bases from J, with 6 bases between. The CDR3 region is CASSLEPTNTGELFF. The CDR3 DNA reads as TGTGCCAGCAGCTTAGAGCCAACGAACACCGGGGAGCTGTTTTTT.

Written as DNA, the CDR3 is TGTGCCTGGAGTGTAGGGCGGAAACTGTTTTTT. It is translated as CAWSVGRKLFF. This chain uses TRBV30 with TRBJ1-4; D gene uncertain. The CDR3 is 11 residues long. From germline, CDR1 is GTSNPN and CDR2 SVGIG (reference sequence). V shed 0 bases and J shed 11 bases, with 7 bases lying between them.

V and J are TRBV5-5 and TRBJ1-1, with a possible D match to TRBD1 (6 bases). The CDR3 runs 15 residues. CDR1 is SGHKS and CDR2 is YYEKEE in the germline V gene (reference sequence). V was clipped by 4 bases and J by 3 bases, with 16 bases between them. CDR3 loop: CASSPRAGADTEAFF. The CDR3 DNA sequence: TGTGCCAGCAGCCCTCGTGCGGGGGCGGACACTGAAGCTTTCTTT.

The genes are TRBV28 and TRBJ2-7; perhaps TRBD2 as D (5 bases). V shed 6 bases and J shed 4 bases, with 19 bases lying between them. The CDR3 is made up of 15 amino acids. Germline lookup yields CDR1 MDHEN and CDR2 SYDVKM. The CDR3 loop is CASSPGGQHVYEQYV. The CDR3 region has the DNA TGTGCCAGCAGCCCCGGCGGGCAGCATGTATACGAGCAGTACGTC.

The table lists this clone with a few counts. V and J are TRBV19 and TRBJ2-7; 9 bases line up with TRBD2. CDR3 length: 14 residues. CDR1 is LNHDA, CDR2 SQIVND, per germline (reference sequence). The V and J ends lost 7 bases and 4 bases, in that order; junction bases with no gene match: 8. The CDR3 spells CASTRAGGPYEQYF. CDR3 DNA: TGTGCCAGTACGAGGGCGGGAGGGCCGTACGAGCAGTACTTC.

This rearrangement joins TRBV13 to TRBJ1-6, with 7 nucleotides matching TRBD1. Germline values: CDR1 PRHDT, CDR2 FYEKMQ (reference sequence). The CDR3 is made up of 16 amino acids. Trimming removed 5 bases from V and 5 bases from J; junction bases left unmatched: 9. CDR3 DNA sequence: TGTGCCAGCAGCACTCGGGACAGAGGGGATAATTCACCCCTCCACTTT. It is translated as CASSTRDRGDNSPLHF.

The V and J genes are TRBV5-4 and TRBJ2-7, with D tentatively TRBD1 (6 bases). V lost 4 bases and J lost 2, with 19 bases in between. This CDR3 is built from 16 residues. Germline V lookup: CDR1 SGHNT, CDR2 YYREEE (reference sequence). DNA for the CDR3: TGTGCCAGCAGCCCTGGGTGGACAGAAGAAACCTACGAGCAGTACTTC. It translates to CASSPGWTEETYEQYF.

This clone was seen only once. The rearrangement joins TRBV5-1 to TRBJ1-6; TRBD1 matches 7 bases. Trimming removed 7 bases from V and 11 bases from J; junction bases left unmatched: 12. The CDR3 sequence is 14 residues long. Germline values: CDR1 SGHRS, CDR2 YFSETQ. Here the CDR3 DNA reads TGCGCCAGCCGGAGTCAGGGGGTGTGGACACCCCTCCACTTT. Protein sequence: CASRSQGVWTPLHF.

The chain joins TRBV2 to TRBJ1-2, with D perhaps TRBD1 (5 bases). The V and J ends lost 3 bases and 8 bases respectively, with 10 bases between them. This CDR3 contains 12 residues. Germline V gives CDR1 SNHLY, CDR2 FYNNEI. The CDR3 sequence: CASSEREGGYTF. CDR3 DNA: TGTGCCAGCAGTGAGCGAGAGGGGGGCTACACCTTC.

The CDR3 sequence is CASSWGGGTEAFF. DNA for the CDR3: TGTGCCAGCAGCTGGGGAGGAGGCACTGAAGCTTTCTTT. The chain links TRBV11-2 to TRBJ1-1; no clear D. There are 13 residues in the CDR3. CDR1 is SGHAT and CDR2 is FQNNGV in the germline V gene. Trimming left V 4 bases short and J 4 bases short, with 10 bases between. The full variable domain, with the rest looked up from reference TRBV11-2 and TRBJ1-1, is EAGVAQSPRYKIIEKRQSVAFWCNPISGHATLYWYQQILGQGPKLLIQFQNNGVVDDSQLPKDRFSAERLKGVDSTLKIQPAKLEDSAVYLCASSWGGGTEAFFGQGTRLTVV.

The chain joins TRBV6-1 to TRBJ2-7, with 9 bases fitting TRBD1. This CDR3 has 15 residues. V shed 3 bases, J shed 2 bases, and the junction held 5 bases outside the gene matches. Germline CDR1 reads MNHNS; CDR2 reads SASEGT. The CDR3 bases are TGTGCCAGCAGTGACCCCGGGACAGGGACCTACGAGCAGTACTTC. It specifies CASSDPGTGTYEQYF.

The CDR3: CASSLGTGSPLHF. The CDR3 bases are TGCGCCAGCAGCTTGGGGACTGGTTCACCCCTCCACTTT. The chain recombines TRBV5-1 with TRBJ1-6; D gene ambiguous. V was shortened by 0 bases and J by 9 bases, with 7 bases between the two germline ends. Per the germline V gene, CDR1 is SGHRS and CDR2 is YFSETQ. The CDR3 totals 13 residues.

The V call is TRBV24-1, the J call TRBJ2-2; D may be TRBD2 (6 bases). The CDR3 spans 16 residues. The germline V gene has CDR1 KGHDR and CDR2 SFDVKD. Trimming removed 2 bases from V and 6 bases from J, with 15 bases in between. The CDR3 nucleotides are TGTGCCACCAGTGATTCGGGGGTTAGGGGCGCCGGGGAGCTGTTTTTT. Its protein product is CATSDSGVRGAGELFF.

The chain carries TRBV28 and TRBJ2-3; the D gene is possibly TRBD2 (5 bases). V lost 3 bases and J 8 bases, leaving 15 bases between the germline ends. The germline V gene encodes CDR1 MDHEN and CDR2 SYDVKM. The CDR3 has 14 amino acids. The CDR3 region is CASSFSGDRRTQYF. The CDR3, as DNA: TGTGCCAGCAGTTTCAGCGGAGATAGACGTACGCAGTATTTT. The full variable domain, with the rest looked up from reference TRBV28 and TRBJ2-3, is DVKVTQSSRYLVKRTGEKVFLECVQDMDHENMFWYRQDPGLGLRLIYFSYDVKMKEKGDIPEGYSVSREKKERFSLILESASTNQTSMYLCASSFSGDRRTQYFGPGTRLTVL.

The V and J genes are TRBV5-5 and TRBJ2-3; D gene uncertain. CDR3 length: 13 residues. Per germline, CDR1 SGHKS and CDR2 YYEKEE (reference sequence). V gave up 1 base and J gave up 10 bases, with 13 bases separating them. In DNA, the CDR3 is TGTGCCAGCAGCTTGAGTGGTCCCAGTGCGCAGTATTTT. Protein: CASSLSGPSAQYF. The whole variable domain, remainder taken from reference TRBV5-5 and TRBJ2-3, is DAGVTQSPTHLIKTRGQQVTLRCSPISGHKSVSWYQQVLGQGPQFIFQYYEKEERGRGNFPDRFSARQFPNYSSELNVNALLLGDSALYLCASSLSGPSAQYFGPGTRLTVL.